This T cell receptor beta chain emerged from a study of cytomegalovirus exposure and HLA in healthy donors. Germline CDR1 SEHNR, CDR2 FQNEAQ (reference sequence). The CDR3 is 14 residues long. V lost 7 bases and J lost 1, with 13 bases in between. With 60 Vbeta and 13 Jbeta primers, the PCR was carried out. Method: immunoSEQ multiplex PCR; TCRdb's copy keeps in-frame clones and lacks some. The sample lists about 170,000 clones, under 80% occurring once. Donors consisted of healthy bone marrow donors. This sequence was found in a female donor in good health and CMV-seronegative. V and J are TRBV7-9 and TRBJ1-1; TRBD1 is a possible D gene (5 bases). Sequencing used PBMCs. CDR3 residues: CASTIAGGNTEAFF. CDR3 DNA: TGTGCCAGCACCATTGCGGGGGGGAACACTGAAGCTTTCTTT. The variable domain in full, with the rest retrieved from reference TRBV7-9 and TRBJ1-1, is DTGVSQNPRHKITKRGQNVTFRCDPISEHNRLYWYRQTLGQGPEFLTYFQNEAQLEKSRLLSDRFSAERPKGSFSTLEIQRTEQGDSAMYLCASTIAGGNTEAFFGQGTRLTVV.